These 19 T cell receptor beta chains were all obtained from the same sample, sequenced in a study of T cell responses to AZD1222 COVID-19 vaccine (dated by TCRdb to about 2021). Libraries came from the immunoSEQ multiplex PCR assay. TCRdb took this table from immuneACCESS and kept in-frame rearrangements with V and J called. Such tables lack part of the clones; where checked against another copy, unresolved V genes explain under half of the gap, and the rest is unexplained. The sample data list roughly 130,000 clones, and roughly 90% of these were observed just once. The ten largest clonotypes hold about 3% of the sample. In light of the paper, this sample's time point label describes: baseline before first vaccination. The sample here was peripheral blood, taken on day 0 of AZD1222 vaccination. The receptors shown here come from an adult in good health.

This chain uses TRBV10-3 with TRBJ1-5, with D hard to call. V dropped 0 bases and J dropped 10 bases, with 10 bases sitting between them. The CDR3 runs to 13 residues. The germline V gene has CDR1 ENHRY and CDR2 SYGVKD. DNA of the CDR3: TGTGCCATCAGTGAGTCGAACTATGATCCCCAGCATTTT. It encodes CAISESNYDPQHF.

For the CDR3, the DNA is TGTGCCTGGAGTGTTCGGGGAATGTCGGCAGGCTACACCTTC. This translates into CAWSVRGMSAGYTF. The chain combines TRBV30 with TRBJ1-2; D gene unclear. This CDR3 has 14 residues. Trimming stripped 0 bases from V and 8 bases from J, with 16 bases between. The germline CDR1 and CDR2 sequences are GTSNPN and SVGIG (reference sequence).

J is TRBJ1-6 and V is TRBV30, with 7 bases that match TRBD1. CDR3 length: 14 amino acids. V shed 3 bases, J shed 8 bases, and the junction held 7 bases outside the gene matches. CDR1 is GTSNPN, CDR2 SVGIG, per germline (reference sequence). The CDR3 DNA follows: TGTGCCTGGAGGTTAGGGGGCGAATATTCACCCCTCCACTTT. It yields the protein CAWRLGGEYSPLHF.

This CDR3 is CASSHRQVNYGYTF. Written as DNA, the CDR3 is TGTGCCAGCAGCCATCGGCAGGTTAACTATGGCTACACCTTC. The chain has TRBV14 and TRBJ1-2; D gene ambiguous. Trimming left V 3 bases short and J 1 base short, with 9 bases between. This CDR3 is built from 14 residues. Germline CDR1 reads SGHDN; CDR2 reads FVKESK.

The chain carries TRBV7-2 and TRBJ2-7, with D unclear. The CDR3 sequence is 15 residues long. V shed 5 bases and J shed 6 bases, with 20 bases lying between them. Germline values: CDR1 SGHTA, CDR2 FQGNSA. CDR3 in DNA: TGTGCCAGCAGCCCCTCCTATGGCGTTGGTATCGAGCAGTACTTC. This encodes CASSPSYGVGIEQYF.

The chain combines TRBV19 with TRBJ2-3; 7 positions match TRBD1. V gave up 4 bases and J gave up 0 bases; unmatched junction bases: 4. Germline CDR1 LNHDA, CDR2 SQIVND (reference sequence). CDR3 length: 15 amino acids. This CDR3 reads CASSKGQPSTDTQYF. The CDR3 coding sequence is TGTGCCAGTAGTAAGGGACAGCCTAGCACAGATACGCAGTATTTT.

The chain has TRBV7-9 and TRBJ2-7; perhaps TRBD2 as D (5 bases). CDR3 size: 12 residues. Germline V lookup: CDR1 SEHNR, CDR2 FQNEAQ (reference sequence). V shed 6 bases and J shed 5 bases, with 11 bases lying between them. The CDR3 nucleotides are TGTGCCAGCAGTAGCGTCACCCACGAGCAGTACTTC. Protein sequence: CASSSVTHEQYF. The full variable domain, completed using reference TRBV7-9 and TRBJ2-7, is DTGVSQNPRHKITKRGQNVTFRCDPISEHNRLYWYRQTLGQGPEFLTYFQNEAQLEKSRLLSDRFSAERPKGSFSTLEIQRTEQGDSAMYLCASSSVTHEQYFGPGTRLTVT.

This clone was detected once. This chain joins TRBV7-9 and TRBJ1-1; D is uncertain. Germline V gene sequence: CDR1 SEHNR, CDR2 FQNEAQ (reference sequence). The CDR3 extends over 9 amino acids. V was shortened by 5 bases and J by 10 bases, with 5 bases between the two germline ends. The CDR3 protein is CASSLAAFF. CDR3 sequence (DNA): TGTGCCAGCAGCCTGGCAGCTTTCTTT.

This clone was counted only a few times. The chain carries TRBV19 and TRBJ1-5, with D hard to call. In germline, CDR1 is LNHDA, CDR2 SQIVND (reference sequence). The CDR3 extends over 13 amino acids. Trimming cost V 7 bases and J 5 bases, with 12 bases left between them. In DNA, the CDR3 is TGTGCCAGTACCCTAAACCACTATCAGCCCCAGCATTTT. As protein: CASTLNHYQPQHF.

A few counts support this clone. The V call is TRBV5-5, the J call TRBJ2-7, with 9 bases lining up with TRBD2. J lost 5 bases, V lost 0 bases, and 3 bases had no gene match. CDR3 length equals 14 residues. In germline, CDR1 is SGHKS, CDR2 YYEKEE (reference sequence). CDR3 in amino acids: CASSLGSGGDEQYF. DNA of the CDR3: TGTGCCAGCAGCTTGGGTAGCGGGGGCGACGAGCAGTACTTC.

The chain is built from TRBV9 and TRBJ2-2; the D is unclear. V lost 0 bases to trimming and J lost 0 bases, with 6 bases between them. Germline V CDR1 and CDR2: SGDLS, YYNGEE. The CDR3 is made up of 15 amino acids. This chain's CDR3 is CASSVGTANTGELFF. The CDR3 nucleotides read TGTGCCAGCAGCGTAGGGACGGCGAACACCGGGGAGCTGTTTTTT. Drawing the rest from reference TRBV9 and TRBJ2-2, the complete variable domain is DSGVTQTPKHLITATGQRVTLRCSPRSGDLSVYWYQQSLDQGLQFLIQYYNGEERAKGNILERFSAQQFPDLHSELNLSSLELGDSALYFCASSVGTANTGELFFGEGSRLTVL.

The genes are TRBV7-3 and TRBJ1-3; D remains unclear. Looked up from germline, CDR1 is SGHTA and CDR2 is FQGTGA. Trimming left V 6 bases short and J 2 bases short, with 8 bases between. CDR3 length: 13 amino acids. The CDR3 protein is CASSFGPGNTIYF. Here the CDR3 DNA reads TGTGCCAGCAGTTTCGGACCTGGAAACACCATATATTTT.

The chain joins TRBV2 to TRBJ1-4, with TRBD1 as a possible D gene (5 bases). This CDR3 has 15 residues. Germline V gene lookup returns CDR1 SNHLY and CDR2 FYNNEI. Trimming cost V 4 bases and J 6 bases, with 15 bases left between them. CDR3 coding DNA: TGTGCCAGCAGTGGGGTCGGGACCGTAGATGAAAAACTGTTTTTT. This codes for CASSGVGTVDEKLFF.

The chain carries TRBV7-9 and TRBJ2-3, with D perhaps matching TRBD1 or TRBD2 (6 bases each). Between the trimmed V and J ends, which lost 2 bases and 3 bases, there was a span of 12 bases. The germline CDR1 and CDR2 sequences are SEHNR and FQNEAQ (reference sequence). The CDR3 extends over 15 amino acids. The CDR3 protein is CASSLRGLRTDTQYF. The CDR3 DNA sequence: TGTGCCAGCAGCTTACGGGGGCTTCGGACAGATACGCAGTATTTT.

The rearrangement uses TRBV11-3 and TRBJ1-2; D is undetermined. Germline V gives CDR1 SGHNT, CDR2 YENEEA. V shed 3 bases and J shed 2 bases, with 10 bases lying between them. This CDR3 comprises 14 residues. The CDR3 sequence: CASSFQGGNYGYTF. In DNA, the CDR3 is TGTGCCAGCAGCTTCCAAGGCGGGAACTATGGCTACACCTTC. Filled out from reference TRBV11-3 and TRBJ1-2, the complete variable domain reads EAGVVQSPRYKIIEKKQPVAFWCNPISGHNTLYWYLQNLGQGPELLIRYENEEAVDDSQLPKDRFSAERLKGVDSTLKIQPAELGDSAVYLCASSFQGGNYGYTFGSGTRLTVV.

The chain employs TRBV4-2 and TRBJ2-3, with D maybe TRBD1 (6 bases). V lost 3 bases to trimming and J lost 0 bases, with 16 bases between them. Germline CDR1 is LGHNA and CDR2 is YNFKEQ. This CDR3 comprises 17 residues. Here the CDR3 reads CASSHQRPTGSTDTQYF. The CDR3 coding sequence is TGTGCCAGCAGCCATCAACGCCCGACAGGTAGCACAGATACGCAGTATTTT.

The V and J genes are TRBV6-1 and TRBJ2-3; D remains unclear. The germline V gene encodes CDR1 MNHNS and CDR2 SASEGT. The ends were cut back, 3 bases at V and 0 bases at J, with 7 bases in the middle. This CDR3 has 14 amino acids. The chain's CDR3 is CASSDGESTDTQYF. Here the CDR3 DNA reads TGTGCCAGCAGTGACGGCGAAAGCACAGATACGCAGTATTTT.

This clone was found once. V gene TRBV2 combines with J gene TRBJ2-1; D perhaps matches TRBD1 (5 bases). The CDR3 has 14 residues. V gave up 1 base and J gave up 6 bases, with 10 bases separating them. Germline loops: CDR1 SNHLY, CDR2 FYNNEI. The CDR3 DNA reads TGTGCCAGCAGTGAAGGCAGGGTGGGCAATGAGCAGTTCTTC. Encoded protein: CASSEGRVGNEQFF.

This chain links TRBV13 with TRBJ1-3; a possible D gene is TRBD1 (6 bases). CDR1 PRHDT and CDR2 FYEKMQ come from the germline V gene (reference sequence). The CDR3 runs 14 residues. V shed 5 bases and J shed 2 bases, with 10 bases lying between them. Here the CDR3 DNA reads TGTGCCAGCAGCCTTCGGGGGCCTGGAAACACCATATATTTT. It encodes CASSLRGPGNTIYF.